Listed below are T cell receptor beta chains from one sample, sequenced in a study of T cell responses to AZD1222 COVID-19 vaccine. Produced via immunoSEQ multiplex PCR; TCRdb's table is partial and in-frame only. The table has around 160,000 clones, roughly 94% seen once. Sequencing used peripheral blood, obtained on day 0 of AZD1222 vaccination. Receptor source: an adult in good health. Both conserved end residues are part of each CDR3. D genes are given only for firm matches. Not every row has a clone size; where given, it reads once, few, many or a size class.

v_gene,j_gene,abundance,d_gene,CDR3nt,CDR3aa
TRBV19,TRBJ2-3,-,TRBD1,TGTGCCAGTAGTGGCCCTCCGGACAGGCTGACAGATACGCAGTATTTT,CASSGPPDRLTDTQYF
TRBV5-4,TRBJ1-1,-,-,TGTGCCAGCAGCTTGGGGATGGGTTCGAACACTGAAGCTTTCTTT,CASSLGMGSNTEAFF
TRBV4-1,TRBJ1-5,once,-,TGCGCCAGCAGCCAAGAGGCCGGGAGTAATCAGCCCCAGCATTTT,CASSQEAGSNQPQHF
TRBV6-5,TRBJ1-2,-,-,TGTGCCAGCAGTCCTCGGACGGGCGGCTACACCTTC,CASSPRTGGYTF
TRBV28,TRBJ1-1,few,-,TGTGCCAGCAGTCCCCGAGGGGTCGTGACTGCTTTCTTT,CASSPRGVVTAFF
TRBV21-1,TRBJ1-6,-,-,TGTGCCAGCAGCTTGGTTGGAGGGAATTCACCCCTCCACTTT,CASSLVGGNSPLHF
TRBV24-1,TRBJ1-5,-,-,TGTGCCACCAGTGTCGGCCCTGGGCCCCAGCATTTT,CATSVGPGPQHF
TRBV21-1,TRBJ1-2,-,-,TGTGCCAGCAGCAAAACACTTTCTAACTATGGCTACACCTTC,CASSKTLSNYGYTF
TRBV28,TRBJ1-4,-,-,TGTGCCAGCAGAATCGTGGGGGTTAATGAAAAACTGTTTTTT,CASRIVGVNEKLFF
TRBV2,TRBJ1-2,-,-,TGTGCCAGCAGTGAAGACAGGCGGGCGTACGGCTACACCTTC,CASSEDRRAYGYTF
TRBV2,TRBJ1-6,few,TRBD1,TGTGCCAGCAGTGAAGAACAGGGGAATTCACCCCTCCACTTT,CASSEEQGNSPLHF
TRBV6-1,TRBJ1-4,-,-,TGTGCCAGCAGTGAATACAGACCGCGAGGCGAAAAACTGTTTTTT,CASSEYRPRGEKLFF
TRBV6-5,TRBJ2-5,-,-,TGTGCCAGCACGGCTGGTAGAGAAGAGACCCAGTACTTC,CASTAGREETQYF
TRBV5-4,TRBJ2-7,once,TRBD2,TGTGCCAGCAGGCCTAGCGGGAGCTCCTACGAGCAGTACTTC,CASRPSGSSYEQYF
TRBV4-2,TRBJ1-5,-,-,TGTGCCAGCAGCCAATATGTGGATCAGCCCCAGCATTTT,CASSQYVDQPQHF
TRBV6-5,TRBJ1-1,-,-,TGTGCCAGCAGTTACTCGATTCGCTTTTACGCCACTGAAGCTTTCTTT,CASSYSIRFYATEAFF
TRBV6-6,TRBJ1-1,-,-,TGTGCCAGCAGTCAGGGAATGAACACTGAAGCTTTCTTT,CASSQGMNTEAFF
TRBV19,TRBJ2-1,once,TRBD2,TGTGCCAGTACGGGGACTAGCGGGATCAATGAGCAGTTCTTC,CASTGTSGINEQFF
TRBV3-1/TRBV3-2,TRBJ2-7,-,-,TGTGCCAGCAGCTTGAGGACTGACTCCTACGAGCAGTACTTC,CASSLRTDSYEQYF
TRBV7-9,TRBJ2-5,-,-,TGTGCCAGCAGCTTTCCGGGACTCATGAAAGAGACCCAGTACTTC,CASSFPGLMKETQYF